This TCR beta chain is drawn from a study of CD8 T cells in ankylosing spondylitis. Quantitative 5'-RACE was performed with molecular barcodes, and it yielded the TCR beta libraries. MiXCR was run by TCRdb on the 5' RACE reads, yielding one entry per CDR3 protein. The sample has under 850,000 distinct CDR3 sequences; around 19% are singletons. General study results and limits: A TCR beta motif made of 7 to 9 highly homologous variants seemed typical of ankylosing spondylitis blood.

CDR1 KGHSH and CDR2 LQKENI come from the germline V gene. The V and J ends lost 5 bases and 4 bases respectively, with 13 bases between them. The CDR3 length is 14 residues. This clonotype was seen only a few times. Its cognate antigen is unknown. The chain joins TRBV18 to TRBJ2-3; D not certain. The TCR was taken from a male donor with ankylosing spondylitis. The sample was blood, either unsorted or a sorted T cell fraction (not recorded which). CDR3 protein: CASSGNGGADTQYF. In DNA form, the CDR3 reads TGTGCCAGCTCAGGAAATGGCGGCGCAGATACGCAGTATTTT.